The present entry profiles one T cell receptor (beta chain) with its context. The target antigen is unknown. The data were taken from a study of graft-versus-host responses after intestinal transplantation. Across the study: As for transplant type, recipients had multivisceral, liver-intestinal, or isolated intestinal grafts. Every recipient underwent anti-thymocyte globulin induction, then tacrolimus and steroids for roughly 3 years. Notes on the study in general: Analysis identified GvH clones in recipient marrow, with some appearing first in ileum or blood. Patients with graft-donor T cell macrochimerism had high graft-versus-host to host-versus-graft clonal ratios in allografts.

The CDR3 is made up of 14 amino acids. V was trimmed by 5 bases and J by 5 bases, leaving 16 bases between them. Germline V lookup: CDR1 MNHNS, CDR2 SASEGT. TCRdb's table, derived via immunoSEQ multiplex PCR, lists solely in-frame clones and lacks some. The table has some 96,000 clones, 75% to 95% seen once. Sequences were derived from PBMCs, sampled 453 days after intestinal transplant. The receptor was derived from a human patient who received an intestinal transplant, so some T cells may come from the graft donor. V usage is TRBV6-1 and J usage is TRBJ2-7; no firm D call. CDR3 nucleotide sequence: TGTGCCAGCAGTTATGACGGGTGGAGAGACGAGCAGTACTTC. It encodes CASSYDGWRDEQYF.